This T cell receptor beta chain appears in the sequencing data of a study of blood T cell repertoires in COVID-19. Repertoires were generated with immunoSEQ multiplex PCR, while TCRdb's copy carries only in-frame clones and drops some. The sample gives fewer than 250,000 clones, approximately 84% of which show up once; approximately 3% is in the top ten. J was trimmed by 1 base and V by 0 bases; bases with no gene match: 9. The CDR3 sequence is 18 residues long. CDR1 is SGHRS, CDR2 YFSETQ, per germline. Sequencing input: PBMCs or T cells enriched from blood (not recorded which). The chain is built from TRBV5-1 and TRBJ2-3; 9 bases fit TRBD2. The source is a woman under 40 who had recovered from COVID-19. The CDR3 coding sequence is TGCGCCAGCAGCTTGGGCCTAGCGGGGATATCGGGCACAGATACGCAGTATTTT. This sequence encodes CASSLGLAGISGTDTQYF. Full variable domain (outside the CDR3, taken from reference TRBV5-1 and TRBJ2-3): KAGVTQTPRYLIKTRGQQVTLSCSPISGHRSVSWYQQTPGQGLQFLFEYFSETQRNKGNFPGRFSGRQFSNSRSEMNVSTLELGDSALYLCASSLGLAGISGTDTQYFGPGTRLTVL.